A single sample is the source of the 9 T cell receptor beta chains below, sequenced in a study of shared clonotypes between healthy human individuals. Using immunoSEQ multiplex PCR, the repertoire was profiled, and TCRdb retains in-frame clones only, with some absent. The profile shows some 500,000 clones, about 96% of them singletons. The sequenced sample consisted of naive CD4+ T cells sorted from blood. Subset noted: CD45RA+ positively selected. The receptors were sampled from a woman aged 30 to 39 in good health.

The CDR3 sequence is CASSSAGAGNEKLFF. The CDR3 DNA reads as TGTGCCAGCAGTTCCGCCGGGGCAGGTAATGAAAAACTGTTTTTT. The J gene is TRBJ1-4, the V gene TRBV27; a weak D match, TRBD1 (5 bases). Germline V gene data show CDR1 as MNHEY and CDR2 as SMNVEV (reference sequence). V lost 4 bases, J lost 4 bases, and 13 bases lay in between. The CDR3 spans 15 residues.

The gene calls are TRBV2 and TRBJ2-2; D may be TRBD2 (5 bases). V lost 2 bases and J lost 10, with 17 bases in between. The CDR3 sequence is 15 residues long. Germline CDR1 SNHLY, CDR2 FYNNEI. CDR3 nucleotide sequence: TGTGCCAGCAGTGAATTCGGGAAATTGACGAAGGAGCTGTTTTTT. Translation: CASSEFGKLTKELFF.

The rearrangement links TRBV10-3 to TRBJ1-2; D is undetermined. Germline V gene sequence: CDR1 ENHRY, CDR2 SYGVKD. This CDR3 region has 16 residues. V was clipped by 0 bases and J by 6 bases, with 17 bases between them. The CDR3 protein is CAISESLGGKKDGYTF. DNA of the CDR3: TGTGCCATCAGTGAGTCTCTAGGAGGGAAAAAGGATGGCTACACCTTC.

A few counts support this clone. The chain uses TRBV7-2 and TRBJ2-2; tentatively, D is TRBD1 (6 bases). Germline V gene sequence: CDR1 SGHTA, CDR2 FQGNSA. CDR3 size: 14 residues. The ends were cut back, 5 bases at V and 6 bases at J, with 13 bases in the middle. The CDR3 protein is CASSRQGPPGELFF. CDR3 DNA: TGTGCCAGCAGCCGCCAGGGGCCCCCCGGGGAGCTGTTTTTT.

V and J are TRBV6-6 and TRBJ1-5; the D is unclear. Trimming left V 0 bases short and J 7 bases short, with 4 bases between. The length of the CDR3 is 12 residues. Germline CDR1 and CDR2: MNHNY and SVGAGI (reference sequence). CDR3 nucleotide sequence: TGTGCCAGCAGTTACTCTGAACAGCCCCAGCATTTT. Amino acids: CASSYSEQPQHF.

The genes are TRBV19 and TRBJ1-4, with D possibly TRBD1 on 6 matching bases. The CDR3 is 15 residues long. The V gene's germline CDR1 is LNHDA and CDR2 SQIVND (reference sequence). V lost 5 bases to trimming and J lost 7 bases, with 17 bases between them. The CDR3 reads CASSYHREAGEKLFF. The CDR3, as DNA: TGTGCCAGTAGTTACCACAGGGAGGCGGGTGAAAAACTGTTTTTT.

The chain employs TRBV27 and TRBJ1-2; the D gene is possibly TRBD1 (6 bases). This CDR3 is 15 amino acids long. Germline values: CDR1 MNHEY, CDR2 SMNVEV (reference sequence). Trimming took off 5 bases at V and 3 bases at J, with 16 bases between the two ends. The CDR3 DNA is TGTGCCAGCAGTCCCTCGGGACAACGATACTATGGCTACACCTTC. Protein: CASSPSGQRYYGYTF.

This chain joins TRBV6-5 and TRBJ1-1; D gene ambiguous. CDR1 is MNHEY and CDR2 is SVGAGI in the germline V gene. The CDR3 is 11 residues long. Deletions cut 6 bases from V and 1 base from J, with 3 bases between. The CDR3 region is CASRWNTEAFF. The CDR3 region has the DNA TGTGCCAGCAGATGGAACACTGAAGCTTTCTTT.

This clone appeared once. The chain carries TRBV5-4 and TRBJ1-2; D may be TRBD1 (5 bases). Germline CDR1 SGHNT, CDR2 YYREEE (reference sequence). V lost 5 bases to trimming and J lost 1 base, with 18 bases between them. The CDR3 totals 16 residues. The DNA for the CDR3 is TGTGCCAGCAGAGCCGGGGTTGTGGGGGGTAACTATGGCTACACCTTC. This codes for CASRAGVVGGNYGYTF.